A single sample is the source of the 16 T cell receptor beta chains below, sequenced in a study of blood T cells in healthy people across ages. Combining a sample-barcoded 5' primer with a J-beta primer mix, a second PCR ran for roughly 7 to 12 cycles. TCRdb reprocessed the 5' RACE reads with MiXCR, giving one entry per CDR3 protein. The top ten clones hold 20% to 25% of a sample with over 950,000 distinct CDR3 sequences, just over 50% of them seen once. The material sequenced was blood. These receptors came from a woman aged 55-69 years in good health.

The chain combines TRBV5-1 with TRBJ2-5; perhaps TRBD1 as D (5 bases). V was shortened by 2 bases and J by 1 base, with 12 bases between the two germline ends. Germline V gene sequence: CDR1 SGHRS, CDR2 YFSETQ. The CDR3 extends over 15 amino acids. This CDR3 reads CASSFQGNPQETQYF. As DNA, the CDR3 is TGCGCCAGCAGCTTCCAGGGTAATCCCCAAGAGACCCAGTACTTC.

This clonotype was recorded at least ten times. The CDR3: CASSQVGSGANVLTF. The CDR3 coding sequence is TGTGCCAGCAGCCAGGTTGGTTCTGGGGCCAACGTCCTGACTTTC. J is TRBJ2-6 and V is TRBV4-2, with D uncertain. This CDR3 has 15 amino acids. Between the trimmed V and J ends, which lost 3 bases and 1 base, there was a span of 7 bases. The germline V gene has CDR1 LGHNA and CDR2 YNFKEQ.

This chain connects TRBV5-1 to TRBJ2-1, with 10 positions matching TRBD2. CDR1 and CDR2 (germline): SGHRS, YFSETQ. This CDR3 is 14 amino acids long. After removal of 7 bases from V and 4 bases from J, the junction contained 5 bases not matched to a gene. The CDR3 loop reads CASQGTSVYNEQFF. As DNA, the CDR3 is TGCGCCAGCCAGGGGACTAGCGTGTACAATGAGCAGTTCTTC.

The V and J genes are TRBV6-2 or TRBV6-3 and TRBJ2-7; no reliable D call. The CDR3 is made up of 12 amino acids. Trimming removed 3 bases at V and 6 bases at J, with 9 bases between. Germline V gene sequence: CDR1 MNHEY, CDR2 SVGEGT. The CDR3 bases are TGTGCCAGCAGTTATTCCCCTTTCGAGCAGTACTTC. Protein sequence: CASSYSPFEQYF.

CDR3 DNA: TGTGCCAGCAGCCCCCTGGTGGCGTTTGGGACTATGAACGAGCAGTACTTC. Residues: CASSPLVAFGTMNEQYF. The rearrangement links TRBV7-9 to TRBJ2-1, with 7 positions matching TRBD2. The J call is in doubt because the DNA end fits TRBJ2-7 better. Germline V gene lookup returns CDR1 SEHNR and CDR2 FQNEAQ (reference sequence). The CDR3 covers 17 residues.

The rearrangement links TRBV4-1 to TRBJ2-3; TRBD2 agrees at 7 bases. J lost 9 bases, V lost 3 bases, and 12 bases had no gene match. CDR1 MGHRA and CDR2 YSYEKL come from the germline V gene. The CDR3 is made up of 15 amino acids. The CDR3 DNA follows: TGCGCCAGCAGCCAGCGCGCGGGAGCCCCAAGGACGCAGTATTTT. Amino acid sequence: CASSQRAGAPRTQYF.

In this sample, this clonotype turned up a few times. The rearrangement links TRBV27 to TRBJ1-2, with D possibly TRBD1 on 6 matching bases. The CDR3 runs to 12 residues. V lost 6 bases, J lost 3 bases, and 8 bases lay in between. Germline CDR1 and CDR2: MNHEY and SMNVEV (reference sequence). Here the CDR3 DNA reads TGTGCCAGCAGCCACAGGGACTATGGCTACACCTTC. Protein: CASSHRDYGYTF.

Remarks on this clonotype: At one end the junction does not follow the germline gene, possibly because of a read error. The chain combines TRBV4-1 with TRBJ2-7, with 7 bases matching TRBD1. CDR1 MGHRA and CDR2 YSYEKL come from the germline V gene. This CDR3 is 15 amino acids long. CDR3 residues: CANSQVDRASYEQYF. In DNA form, the CDR3 reads TGCGCCAACAGCCAAGTTGACAGGGCCTCCTACGAGCAGTACTTC.

This chain joins TRBV7-2 and TRBJ2-7, with D unclear. The J call may be mistaken, given a closer DNA end match to TRBJ2-5. This CDR3 has 13 amino acids. Germline-derived CDR1 and CDR2 are SGHTA and FQGNSA. CDR3 in amino acids: CASSFSAGETQYF. DNA for the CDR3: TGTGCCAGCAGCTTCTCTGCCGGGGAGACCCAGTACTTC.

As concerns this clonotype: One end of the junction is discordant with germline, which a read error may explain. This chain connects TRBV28 to TRBJ1-2, with D possibly being TRBD1 (5 bases). The CDR3 length is 12 residues. The germline V gene encodes CDR1 MDHEN and CDR2 SYDVKM. DNA for the CDR3: TGTGCCATCCGGGGCAGACCTTATGACTACACCTTC. Its translation is CAIRGRPYDYTF.

This clonotype was counted a few times. The chain has TRBV27 and TRBJ2-5, with TRBD1 as a possible D gene (6 bases). Matching the DNA end better, TRBJ2-7 makes the J call doubtful. Germline loops: CDR1 MNHEY, CDR2 SMNVEV (reference sequence). CDR3 length: 15 residues. CDR3 sequence reads: CASSFLGAGTYEQYF. CDR3 coding DNA: TGTGCCAGCAGTTTCTTGGGGGCAGGGACCTACGAGCAGTACTTC.

The rearrangement links TRBV10-1 to TRBJ2-4, with 8 bases fitting TRBD1. Looked up from germline, CDR1 is WNHNN and CDR2 is SYGVQD (reference sequence). V was clipped by 6 bases and J by 13 bases; unmatched bases: 20. The CDR3 spans 16 residues. DNA for the CDR3: TGCGCCAGCAGAGACAGGGGTCGGACCTCCTACAATGAGCAGTACTTC. This encodes CASRDRGRTSYNEQYF.

This clonotype occurred a few times. The V call is TRBV28, the J call TRBJ2-4; no reliable D call. Gene TRBJ2-7 matches the end of the DNA better, so the J call may be wrong. The CDR3 extends over 15 amino acids. The germline gives CDR1 MDHEN, CDR2 SYDVKM. The CDR3 nucleotides read TGTGCCAGCAGCGGTGCGAACCCTTCCTACTACGAGCAGTACTTC. It yields the protein CASSGANPSYYEQYF.

This chain joins TRBV5-4 and TRBJ2-5; D is perhaps TRBD1 (6 bases). This CDR3 contains 14 residues. The V end was cut by 1 base, the J end by 1 base, with 8 bases between. Germline V gene data show CDR1 as SGHNT and CDR2 as YYREEE (reference sequence). This CDR3 reads CASSLKQGQETQYF. Written as DNA, the CDR3 is TGTGCCAGCAGCTTGAAACAGGGCCAAGAGACCCAGTACTTC.

The sample holds a few counts of this clonotype. The rearrangement uses TRBV4-1 and TRBJ2-3; TRBD2 aligns across 9 bases. Trimming at V came to 0 bases and at J to 5 bases, leaving 9 bases not matched to a gene. The CDR3 has 17 residues. Looked up from germline, CDR1 is MGHRA and CDR2 is YSYEKL. The CDR3 DNA is TGCGCCAGCAGCCAAGAAGGTCTAGCGGGGATGGAAGATACGCAGTATTTT. Translating gives CASSQEGLAGMEDTQYF.

The chain employs TRBV2 and TRBJ2-1; D remains unclear. The end of the DNA aligns better with TRBJ2-7, so the J call may be wrong. This CDR3 contains 15 residues. Germline-derived CDR1 and CDR2 are SNHLY and FYNNEI. CDR3 loop: CASSSIVSGNNEQYF. CDR3 nucleotide sequence: TGTGCCAGCAGTTCAATCGTTTCGGGTAACAATGAGCAGTACTTC.